What follows are 16 T cell receptor beta chains derived from one specimen sequenced in a study of blood T cell repertoires in COVID-19. Clones were sequenced by immunoSEQ multiplex PCR, and TCRdb holds only the in-frame ones, with some missing. The sample has about 170,000 clones; approximately 86% are singletons. The specimen was peripheral blood. Receptors originate from a woman between 35 and 50 years old with COVID-19, enrolled during active disease.

Judged by abundance, this clone is medium-sized. The chain links TRBV6-1 to TRBJ2-2, with 11 bases aligning to TRBD2. From germline, CDR1 is MNHNS and CDR2 SASEGT. The ends lost 3 bases at V and 6 bases at J; junction bases unmatched: 3. The CDR3 sequence is 15 residues long. The CDR3 loop is CASSETSGEPGELFF. The CDR3 DNA is TGTGCCAGCAGTGAGACTAGCGGGGAGCCCGGGGAGCTGTTTTTT.

V and J are TRBV5-4 and TRBJ2-1, with TRBD2 identical over 7 bases. The CDR3 sequence is 13 residues long. The V gene's germline CDR1 is SGHNT and CDR2 YYREEE (reference sequence). Losses at the gene ends were 6 bases for V and 15 bases for J; bases not matched to a gene: 15. The CDR3 loop reads CASTGDYPQRAFF. The CDR3 DNA reads TGTGCCAGCACCGGGGACTATCCCCAGCGCGCGTTCTTC.

This sequence joins TRBV28 and TRBJ2-7, with 7 bases that match TRBD2. This CDR3 has 14 amino acids. Germline CDR1 reads MDHEN; CDR2 reads SYDVKM. The V gene end was trimmed by 3 bases and the J gene end by 2 bases; junction bases not matched to a gene: 4. Here the CDR3 reads CASSFPGLAYEQYF. DNA of the CDR3: TGTGCCAGCAGTTTCCCAGGACTAGCCTACGAGCAGTACTTC.

This chain links TRBV5-1 with TRBJ2-2; 7 nucleotides match TRBD1. CDR1 and CDR2 from the germline V gene are SGHRS and YFSETQ. The J segment lost 8 bases and the V segment lost 0 bases, leaving 13 bases of the junction unmatched. This CDR3 contains 17 residues. CDR3 sequence (DNA): TGCGCCAGCAGCTTGGGATCCGGACAGGTGATGGGAGGGGAGCTGTTTTTT. Encoded protein: CASSLGSGQVMGGELFF.

This chain uses TRBV5-4 with TRBJ2-6, with TRBD1 as a possible D gene (6 bases). The CDR3 runs 16 residues. CDR1 and CDR2 from the germline V gene are SGHNT and YYREEE (reference sequence). The V end was cut by 5 bases, the J end by 1 base, with 13 bases between. This chain's CDR3 is CASRLGGSSGANVLTF. In DNA, the CDR3 is TGTGCCAGCAGACTAGGGGGAAGTTCTGGGGCCAACGTCCTGACTTTC.

This chain links TRBV28 with TRBJ1-2; TRBD1 is a possible D gene (5 bases). V lost 8 bases to trimming and J lost 5 bases, with 21 bases between them. There are 15 residues in the CDR3. CDR1 and CDR2 (germline): MDHEN, SYDVKM. The CDR3 protein is CASATPAGQGYGYTF. The CDR3 coding sequence is TGTGCCAGCGCTACCCCCGCGGGGCAAGGTTATGGCTACACCTTC.

This chain links TRBV7-2 with TRBJ2-7; 8 bases are shared with TRBD2. CDR3 length: 15 residues. J lost 5 bases, V lost 3 bases, and 9 bases had no gene match. From germline, CDR1 is SGHTA and CDR2 FQGNSA. CDR3 DNA sequence: TGTGCCAGCAGCTTGACTAGCGCGACTTTCCACGAGCAGTACTTC. Protein: CASSLTSATFHEQYF.

The J gene is TRBJ1-1, the V gene TRBV7-9, with D perhaps matching TRBD1 (6 bases). The V gene lost 7 bases and the J gene lost 11 bases, with 20 bases spanning the gap. This CDR3 has 13 residues. Germline V CDR1 and CDR2: SEHNR, FQNEAQ (reference sequence). DNA of the CDR3: TGTGCCAGCACCATCGGCCAGGGGATGAGCGCTTTCTTT. Its translation: CASTIGQGMSAFF. The entire variable domain, with the rest obtained from reference TRBV7-9 and TRBJ1-1, is as follows: DTGVSQNPRHKITKRGQNVTFRCDPISEHNRLYWYRQTLGQGPEFLTYFQNEAQLEKSRLLSDRFSAERPKGSFSTLEIQRTEQGDSAMYLCASTIGQGMSAFFGQGTRLTVV.

The gene calls are TRBV2 and TRBJ2-2; TRBD2 might be the D (6 bases). Germline CDR1 reads SNHLY; CDR2 reads FYNNEI. CDR3 length equals 14 residues. Trimming pared 8 bases from V and 6 bases from J, leaving 16 bases between. CDR3: CASGGRSQAGELFF. CDR3 DNA sequence: TGTGCCAGCGGAGGGCGGAGTCAGGCCGGGGAGCTGTTTTTT.

This chain uses TRBV30 with TRBJ2-2; 11 bases line up with TRBD2. Germline V gene data show CDR1 as GTSNPN and CDR2 as SVGIG (reference sequence). CDR3 size: 17 residues. V gave up 3 bases and J gave up 1 base; unmatched junction bases: 7. The DNA for the CDR3 is TGTGCCTGGAGGTTGGGTCTAGCGGGGGGGAACACCGGGGAGCTGTTTTTT. Protein: CAWRLGLAGGNTGELFF.

This chain connects TRBV27 to TRBJ2-1, with D perhaps matching TRBD2 (6 bases). The length of the CDR3 is 14 residues. In germline, CDR1 is MNHEY, CDR2 SMNVEV (reference sequence). V was shortened by 3 bases and J by 5 bases, with 11 bases between the two germline ends. The DNA for the CDR3 is TGTGCCAGCAGTTTCCGGGACTTCAACAATGAGCAGTTCTTC. It is translated as CASSFRDFNNEQFF.

This chain uses TRBV7-2 with TRBJ2-1; the D gene is possibly TRBD2 (6 bases). The V end was cut by 4 bases, the J end by 4 bases, with 14 bases between. This CDR3 spans 15 amino acids. CDR1 SGHTA and CDR2 FQGNSA come from the germline V gene. CDR3 nucleotide sequence: TGTGCCAGCAGCTACCCGGTGGGGACTTACAATGAGCAGTTCTTC. It specifies CASSYPVGTYNEQFF.

This rearrangement joins TRBV7-3 to TRBJ1-1; D call uncertain. There are 15 residues in the CDR3. V lost 5 bases and J 2 bases, leaving 15 bases between the germline ends. CDR1 is SGHTA, CDR2 FQGTGA, per germline. The CDR3 DNA follows: TGTGCCAGCAGCCCCAACCTGGGGAGAAACACTGAAGCTTTCTTT. Its protein is CASSPNLGRNTEAFF. Supplemented by reference TRBV7-3 and TRBJ1-1, the full variable domain reads GAGVSQTPSNKVTEKGKYVELRCDPISGHTALYWYRQSLGQGPEFLIYFQGTGAADDSGLPNDRFFAVRPEGSVSTLKIQRTERGDSAVYLCASSPNLGRNTEAFFGQGTRLTVV.

The CDR3 loop is CASRGQIGQENSGANVLTF. DNA of the CDR3: TGTGCCAGCAGGGGACAAATCGGACAGGAGAACTCTGGGGCCAACGTCCTGACTTTC. The rearrangement links TRBV28 to TRBJ2-6; TRBD1 aligns across 7 bases. The CDR3 has 19 residues. The V gene's germline CDR1 is MDHEN and CDR2 SYDVKM. V was pared by 6 bases and J by 0 bases, with 14 bases of the junction left unmatched.

This clone was counted a single time. J is TRBJ2-2 and V is TRBV7-2; D is ambiguous. Trimming removed 5 bases from V and 6 bases from J, with 13 bases in between. Per the germline V gene, CDR1 is SGHTA and CDR2 is FQGNSA. The CDR3 sequence is 14 residues long. The CDR3 DNA reads TGTGCCAGCAGCCCCCTCGGTGTCGCCGGGGAGCTGTTTTTT. Its protein product is CASSPLGVAGELFF.

The chain joins TRBV10-3 to TRBJ1-2; the D is unclear. CDR3 length: 11 amino acids. V lost 7 bases and J lost 8, with 11 bases in between. Germline values: CDR1 ENHRY, CDR2 SYGVKD. The CDR3 sequence is CAIMGLPGYTF. CDR3 nucleotides: TGTGCCATCATGGGCTTACCCGGCTACACCTTC.